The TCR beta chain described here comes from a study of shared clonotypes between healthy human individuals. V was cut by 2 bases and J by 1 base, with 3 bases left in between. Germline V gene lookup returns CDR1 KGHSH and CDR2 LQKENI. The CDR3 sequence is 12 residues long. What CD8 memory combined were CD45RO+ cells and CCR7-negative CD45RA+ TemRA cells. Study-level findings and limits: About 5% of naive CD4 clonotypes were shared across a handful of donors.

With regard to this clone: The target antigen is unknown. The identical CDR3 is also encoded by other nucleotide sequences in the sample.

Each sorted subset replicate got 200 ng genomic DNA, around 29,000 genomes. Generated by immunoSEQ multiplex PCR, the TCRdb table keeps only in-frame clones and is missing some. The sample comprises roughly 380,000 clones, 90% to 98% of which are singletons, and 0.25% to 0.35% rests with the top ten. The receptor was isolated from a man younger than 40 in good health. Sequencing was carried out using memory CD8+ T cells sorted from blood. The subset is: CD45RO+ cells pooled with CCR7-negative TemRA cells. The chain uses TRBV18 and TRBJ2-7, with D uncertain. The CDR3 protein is CASSPNSYEQYF. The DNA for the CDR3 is TGTGCCAGCTCACCAAATTCCTACGAGCAGTACTTC.